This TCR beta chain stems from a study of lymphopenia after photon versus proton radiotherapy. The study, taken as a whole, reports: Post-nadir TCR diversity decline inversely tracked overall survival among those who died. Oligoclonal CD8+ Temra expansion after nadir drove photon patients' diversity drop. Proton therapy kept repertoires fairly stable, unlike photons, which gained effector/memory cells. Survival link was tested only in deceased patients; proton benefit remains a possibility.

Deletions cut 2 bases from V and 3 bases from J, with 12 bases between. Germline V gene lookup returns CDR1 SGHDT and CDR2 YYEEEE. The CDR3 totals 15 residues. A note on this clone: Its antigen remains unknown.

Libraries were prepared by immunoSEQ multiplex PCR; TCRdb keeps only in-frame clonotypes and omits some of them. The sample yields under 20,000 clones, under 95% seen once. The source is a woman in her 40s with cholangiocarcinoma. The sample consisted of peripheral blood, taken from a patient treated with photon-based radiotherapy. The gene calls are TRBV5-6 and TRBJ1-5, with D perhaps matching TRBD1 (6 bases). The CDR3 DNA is TGTGCCAGCAGCTTAGGGGGTTTGGACAATCAGCCCCAGCATTTT. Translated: CASSLGGLDNQPQHF.